Listed below are T cell receptor beta chains from one sample, sequenced in a study of somatic mutations in cytotoxic T cells in rheumatoid arthritis. Data came from immunoSEQ multiplex PCR; TCRdb stores just in-frame clones and leaves some out. Of several thousand clones listed, 70% to 85% are singletons. The source was CD8+ T cells sorted from blood, collected at a follow-up visit. The source is a woman in her 70s with rheumatoid arthritis. The CDR3 runs from the conserved cysteine through the conserved F or W. A D gene is named only where the DNA matches it firmly. Clone size is given for some rows only: seen once, a few or many times, or a class if the clone is expanded.

v_gene: TRBV4-2
j_gene: TRBJ1-1
d_gene: -
abundance: -
CDR3nt: TGTGCCAGCAGCCAGATGAGTCCCAACGAAGCTTTCTTT
CDR3aa: CASSQMSPNEAFF

v_gene: TRBV7-9
j_gene: TRBJ1-4
d_gene: -
abundance: -
CDR3nt: TGTGCCAGCAGCTTAGCAACGGTCGAGGGAAACTCTGAAAAACTGTTTTTT
CDR3aa: CASSLATVEGNSEKLFF

v_gene: TRBV27
j_gene: TRBJ2-1
d_gene: -
abundance: once
CDR3nt: TGTGCCAGCAGTTTATCGATCTCTTATGAGCAGTTCTTC
CDR3aa: CASSLSISYEQFF

v_gene: TRBV27
j_gene: TRBJ2-7
d_gene: TRBD2
abundance: -
CDR3nt: TGTGCCAGCAGTCCCCCGGGCGGGAGGGCCGTCGAGCAGTACTTC
CDR3aa: CASSPPGGRAVEQYF

v_gene: TRBV19
j_gene: TRBJ1-2
d_gene: TRBD1
abundance: -
CDR3nt: TGTGCCAGTAGTACTAGTTTAAACAGGGGGACTGGTTATGGCTACACCTTC
CDR3aa: CASSTSLNRGTGYGYTF

v_gene: TRBV15
j_gene: TRBJ1-1
d_gene: -
abundance: -
CDR3nt: TGTGCCACCAGCAGAGATAGGGTGGGGGGTATGAACACTGAAGCTTTCTTT
CDR3aa: CATSRDRVGGMNTEAFF

v_gene: TRBV9
j_gene: TRBJ2-1
d_gene: TRBD2
abundance: -
CDR3nt: TGTGCCAGCAGCGTATCGAGACAGACGTTCGGGACTAGCGGGAGGGACTACAATGAGCAGTTCTTC
CDR3aa: CASSVSRQTFGTSGRDYNEQFF

v_gene: TRBV6-1
j_gene: TRBJ2-2
d_gene: -
abundance: -
CDR3nt: TGTGCCAGCCTTTGGGTCGAAACGAACACCGGGGAGCTGTTTTTT
CDR3aa: CASLWVETNTGELFF

v_gene: TRBV19
j_gene: TRBJ2-7
d_gene: TRBD1
abundance: -
CDR3nt: TGTGCCAGTAGTATGGTCGAGGGACAGTTCTACGAGCAGTACTTC
CDR3aa: CASSMVEGQFYEQYF

v_gene: TRBV28
j_gene: TRBJ1-5
d_gene: -
abundance: -
CDR3nt: TGTGCCAGCAGTGCCGGGATCCAAAACAACCAGCCCCAGCATTTT
CDR3aa: CASSAGIQNNQPQHF

v_gene: TRBV5-5
j_gene: TRBJ2-1
d_gene: TRBD1
abundance: -
CDR3nt: TGTGCCAGCAGCCATCGGGACAGGGATGAGCAGTTCTTC
CDR3aa: CASSHRDRDEQFF

v_gene: TRBV19
j_gene: TRBJ2-1
d_gene: -
abundance: -
CDR3nt: TGTGCCAGTAGTATTGGGGGAGCCCCCTACAATGAGCAGTTCTTC
CDR3aa: CASSIGGAPYNEQFF

v_gene: TRBV4-1
j_gene: TRBJ2-1
d_gene: TRBD2
abundance: -
CDR3nt: TGCGCCAGCAGCCCCCACGCTAGCGGGGCATACAATGAGCAGTTCTTC
CDR3aa: CASSPHASGAYNEQFF

v_gene: TRBV19
j_gene: TRBJ1-5
d_gene: -
abundance: few
CDR3nt: TGTGCCAGTAGTATTTTCCAGGGGACCAATCAGCCCCAGCATTTT
CDR3aa: CASSIFQGTNQPQHF

v_gene: TRBV28
j_gene: TRBJ2-7
d_gene: -
abundance: -
CDR3nt: TGTGCCAGCAGTTTGGGACTTTCTGCGGGACCCTACGAGCAGTACTTC
CDR3aa: CASSLGLSAGPYEQYF

v_gene: TRBV15
j_gene: TRBJ1-4
d_gene: -
abundance: few
CDR3nt: TGTGCCACCAGCTCGGCAAATGAAAAACTGTTTTTT
CDR3aa: CATSSANEKLFF

v_gene: TRBV29-1
j_gene: TRBJ2-1
d_gene: -
abundance: -
CDR3nt: TGCAGCGTAGGCGATTACAATGAGCAGTTCTTC
CDR3aa: CSVGDYNEQFF

v_gene: TRBV6-5
j_gene: TRBJ2-2
d_gene: TRBD1
abundance: -
CDR3nt: TGTGCCAGCAGTTTGGGACAGGTTAACACCGGGGAGCTGTTTTTT
CDR3aa: CASSLGQVNTGELFF

v_gene: TRBV4-2
j_gene: TRBJ2-3
d_gene: TRBD2
abundance: -
CDR3nt: TGTGCCAGCAGCCCACTTAGCGGGGGAGGAACAGATACGCAGTATTTT
CDR3aa: CASSPLSGGGTDTQYF

v_gene: TRBV11-1
j_gene: TRBJ2-1
d_gene: TRBD2
abundance: -
CDR3nt: TGTGCCAGCAGCCCCCCCGGGACTAGCTACAATGAGCAGTTCTTC
CDR3aa: CASSPPGTSYNEQFF

v_gene: TRBV10-2
j_gene: TRBJ1-5
d_gene: -
abundance: once
CDR3nt: TGCGCCAGCAGTGAGTACGGACAGAACAATCAGCCCCAGCATTTT
CDR3aa: CASSEYGQNNQPQHF

v_gene: TRBV13
j_gene: TRBJ2-5
d_gene: -
abundance: -
CDR3nt: TGTGCCAGCAGCCCACTAGGTAGCGGAGGAGAGACCCAGTACTTC
CDR3aa: CASSPLGSGGETQYF

v_gene: TRBV29-1
j_gene: TRBJ2-7
d_gene: -
abundance: medium-sized
CDR3nt: TGCAGCGCCACACCGGACACGGCCTACGAGCAGTACTTC
CDR3aa: CSATPDTAYEQYF

v_gene: TRBV2
j_gene: TRBJ2-1
d_gene: -
abundance: once
CDR3nt: TGTGCCAGCGGGACATCGCCGTACAATGAGCAGTTCTTC
CDR3aa: CASGTSPYNEQFF

v_gene: TRBV30
j_gene: TRBJ2-1
d_gene: TRBD2
abundance: -
CDR3nt: TGTGCCTGGAGTGTAAGGTTAGCGGGAGACCCTTACAATGAGCAGTTCTTC
CDR3aa: CAWSVRLAGDPYNEQFF

v_gene: TRBV9
j_gene: TRBJ1-2
d_gene: TRBD1
abundance: -
CDR3nt: TGTGCCAGCAGCGGCAGGGGGCTTCATGGCTACACCTTC
CDR3aa: CASSGRGLHGYTF

v_gene: TRBV15
j_gene: TRBJ1-6
d_gene: TRBD1
abundance: once
CDR3nt: TGTGCCACCAGCAGATCTGCTGGGACAGGGGGATCACCCCTCCACTTT
CDR3aa: CATSRSAGTGGSPLHF

v_gene: TRBV27
j_gene: TRBJ1-2
d_gene: TRBD1
abundance: -
CDR3nt: TGTGCCAGCAGTTTGAGGACAGGGACCTATGGCTACACCTTC
CDR3aa: CASSLRTGTYGYTF

v_gene: TRBV11-2
j_gene: TRBJ2-5
d_gene: TRBD1
abundance: -
CDR3nt: TGTGCCAGCAGCTACGGGACAGGGGGCCGAGAGACCCAGTACTTC
CDR3aa: CASSYGTGGRETQYF